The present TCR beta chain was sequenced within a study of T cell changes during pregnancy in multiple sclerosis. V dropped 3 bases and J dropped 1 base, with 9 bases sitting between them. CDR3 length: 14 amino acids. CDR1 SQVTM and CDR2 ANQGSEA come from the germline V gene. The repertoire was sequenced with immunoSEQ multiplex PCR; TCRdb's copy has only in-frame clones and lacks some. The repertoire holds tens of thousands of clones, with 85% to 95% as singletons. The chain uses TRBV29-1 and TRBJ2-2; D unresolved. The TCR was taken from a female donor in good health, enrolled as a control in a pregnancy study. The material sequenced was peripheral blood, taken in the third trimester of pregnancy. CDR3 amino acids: CSVDPSLNTGELFF. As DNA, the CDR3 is TGCAGCGTTGATCCCAGTTTGAACACCGGGGAGCTGTTTTTT.